This passage covers 30 T cell receptor beta chains from one sample sequenced in a study of T cells in Graves' hyperthyroidism and ophthalmopathy. RNA transcripts served as the template for amplifying TCR beta CDR3 regions. Primed by the HTBI set, a first-round RT-PCR was run on the TCR CDR3. TCRdb re-called the multiplex PCR reads with MiXCR, one entry per CDR3 protein. Among about 130,000 distinct CDR3 sequences listed, roughly a fifth were seen once. Sequencing was carried out using blood. Receptors were obtained from a woman aged 45-65 years with Graves' hyperthyroidism that later progressed to Graves' ophthalmopathy.

This clonotype came up a few times. The rearrangement uses TRBV27 and TRBJ2-7; 8 nucleotides line up with TRBD2. This CDR3 is built from 15 residues. Germline CDR1 and CDR2: MNHEY and SMNVEV (reference sequence). V lost 5 bases to trimming and J lost 0 bases; unmatched junction nucleotides: 6. This CDR3 reads CASSKRETPSYEQYF. DNA for the CDR3: TGTGCCAGCAGTAAGCGGGAGACCCCCTCCTACGAGCAGTACTTC.

This clonotype came up many times. The V and J genes are TRBV10-1 and TRBJ1-5; D call uncertain. Deletions cut 0 bases from V and 10 bases from J, with 10 bases between. Germline CDR1 and CDR2: WNHNN and SYGVQD (reference sequence). The CDR3 spans 13 residues. The CDR3 loop reads CASSESWGLPQHF. In nucleotides, the CDR3 is TGCGCCAGCAGTGAGTCGTGGGGTCTCCCCCAGCATTTT.

This rearrangement joins TRBV3-1 to TRBJ1-1; D might be TRBD1 (5 bases). Germline assignment: CDR1 LGHDT and CDR2 YNNKEL (reference sequence). Trimming stripped 0 bases from V and 3 bases from J, with 11 bases between. The CDR3 contains 15 residues. The CDR3, as DNA: TGTGCCAGCAGCCAAGACGGGCCGGGGGACACTGAAGCTTTCTTT. This translates into CASSQDGPGDTEAFF.

In this sample, this clonotype turned up a few times. The junction departs from the called germline gene at one end, perhaps through a read error. This chain joins TRBV5-1 and TRBJ2-1; TRBD2 matches 15 bases. The CDR3 length is 18 residues. CDR1 is SGHRS, CDR2 YFSETQ, per germline. The CDR3 coding sequence is TGCGCCAACAGCTCAGGACTAGCGGGAGGGCCCGGCAACAATGAGCAGTTCTTC. This translates into CANSSGLAGGPGNNEQFF. Together with reference TRBV5-1 and TRBJ2-1, the CDR3 gives the full variable domain: KAGVTQTPRYLIKTRGQQVTLSCSPISGHRSVSWYQQTPGQGLQFLFEYFSETQRNKGNFPGRFSGRQFSNSRSEMNVSTLELGDSALYLCANSSGLAGGPGNNEQFFGPGTRLTVL.

This clonotype was seen more than once but under ten times. This chain connects TRBV7-9 to TRBJ1-2; 7 nucleotides line up with TRBD1. CDR3 length: 13 residues. The V gene's germline CDR1 is SEHNR and CDR2 FQNEAQ (reference sequence). V dropped 3 bases and J dropped 8; count of bases not matched to a gene: 6. CDR3 protein: CASSFMTGNGYTF. In nucleotides, the CDR3 is TGTGCCAGCAGCTTCATGACAGGGAACGGCTACACCTTC.

The genes are TRBV28 and TRBJ1-2; possible D gene TRBD1, 5 bases. V was trimmed by 10 bases and J by 0 bases, leaving 18 bases between them. This CDR3 contains 15 residues. The germline CDR1 and CDR2 sequences are MDHEN and SYDVKM. In DNA, the CDR3 is TGTGCCACCCATCTAGGGGCCCGAGCTAACTATGGCTACACCTTC. This encodes CATHLGARANYGYTF.

This clonotype has just a few counts. This chain uses TRBV20-1 with TRBJ2-6, with unresolved D. Germline V gene lookup returns CDR1 DFQATT and CDR2 SNEGSKA (reference sequence). V was trimmed by 6 bases and J by 1 base, leaving 7 bases between them. The CDR3 length is 13 residues. CDR3 protein: CSARSSGANVLTF. Here the CDR3 DNA reads TGCAGTGCCAGGTCTTCTGGGGCCAACGTCCTGACTTTC.

At least ten counts were recorded for this clonotype. The genes are TRBV28 and TRBJ1-1, with a weak D call TRBD1 (6 bases). V was cut by 5 bases and J by 11 bases, with 21 bases left in between. The CDR3 runs 14 residues. The germline V gene encodes CDR1 MDHEN and CDR2 SYDVKM. The CDR3 spells CASSATDRLFLAFF. CDR3 DNA: TGTGCCAGCAGTGCGACGGACAGACTTTTTTTGGCTTTCTTT.

In this sample, this clonotype turned up many times. CDR3 amino acids: CASSDEVDTEAFF. The CDR3 DNA reads TGTGCCAGCAGTGACGAGGTGGACACTGAAGCTTTCTTT. J is TRBJ1-1 and V is TRBV6-1; the D is unclear. This CDR3 is 13 amino acids long. Germline V gene data show CDR1 as MNHNS and CDR2 as SASEGT. Deletions cut 3 bases from V and 3 bases from J, with 8 bases between.

This clonotype showed up many times. The V and J genes are TRBV27 and TRBJ1-1; 8 nucleotides align to TRBD1. J gave up 3 bases and V 3 bases, and 3 bases lay outside the gene matches. Germline CDR1 is MNHEY and CDR2 is SMNVEV (reference sequence). The CDR3 has 14 amino acids. As DNA, the CDR3 is TGTGCCAGCAGTTTGACAGGGGAGGACACTGAAGCTTTCTTT. This translates into CASSLTGEDTEAFF.

This chain joins TRBV2 and TRBJ1-5; tentative D call: TRBD1 (5 bases). The germline V gene encodes CDR1 SNHLY and CDR2 FYNNEI. The V gene lost 3 bases and the J gene lost 6 bases, with 12 bases spanning the gap. The length of the CDR3 is 14 residues. The CDR3 reads CASSEEGRGQPQHF. CDR3 bases: TGTGCCAGCAGTGAGGAGGGGCGCGGTCAGCCCCAGCATTTT.

The V call is TRBV2, the J call TRBJ2-1; 12 bases align to TRBD2. The junction had 11 bases not matched to a gene; V was cut back by 6 bases and J by 2 bases. The CDR3 sequence is 18 residues long. Germline V gives CDR1 SNHLY, CDR2 FYNNEI. CDR3 sequence (DNA): TGTGCCAGCAGCTTGTCCACTAGCGGGGGGAGCCCCTACAATGAGCAGTTCTTC. Protein: CASSLSTSGGSPYNEQFF.

V and J are TRBV5-6 and TRBJ1-1, with TRBD1 matching over 10 bases. Germline V CDR1 and CDR2: SGHDT, YYEEEE. V shed 5 bases, J shed 4 bases, and the junction held 8 bases outside the gene matches. This CDR3 contains 15 residues. CDR3 loop: CASSSFGTGVTEAFF. The CDR3 region has the DNA TGTGCCAGCAGTTCTTTCGGGACAGGGGTCACTGAAGCTTTCTTT. The whole variable domain, filled in from reference TRBV5-6 and TRBJ1-1, reads DAGVTQSPTHLIKTRGQQVTLRCSPKSGHDTVSWYQQALGQGPQFIFQYYEEEERQRGNFPDRFSGHQFPNYSSELNVNALLLGDSALYLCASSSFGTGVTEAFFGQGTRLTVV.

There are many counts of this clonotype. The rearrangement links TRBV28 to TRBJ1-2, with D tentatively TRBD1 (6 bases). The CDR3 length is 12 residues. Germline V gene sequence: CDR1 MDHEN, CDR2 SYDVKM. Deletions cut 6 bases from V and 6 bases from J, with 11 bases between. The CDR3 here is CASSLNRDGYTF. CDR3 nucleotide sequence: TGTGCCAGCAGCCTAAACAGGGATGGCTACACCTTC.

There are a few counts of this clonotype. The chain employs TRBV24-1 and TRBJ1-5; D is ambiguous. Between the trimmed V and J ends, which lost 6 bases and 0 bases, there was a span of 8 bases. The CDR3 runs 14 residues. Germline loops: CDR1 KGHDR, CDR2 SFDVKD. DNA of the CDR3: TGTGCCACCAGTAGGGAACATAGCAATCAGCCCCAGCATTTT. This codes for CATSREHSNQPQHF.

This clonotype was seen ten or more times. The V call is TRBV24-1, the J call TRBJ2-2; D gene ambiguous. V shed 1 base and J shed 0 bases, with 11 bases lying between them. CDR3 size: 17 residues. Germline-derived CDR1 and CDR2 are KGHDR and SFDVKD. CDR3 region: CATSDFYSPTNTGELFF. The CDR3 coding sequence is TGTGCCACCAGTGATTTTTACAGTCCCACGAACACCGGGGAGCTGTTTTTT.

There are a few counts of this clonotype. The V and J genes are TRBV4-1 and TRBJ2-7, with 8 bases aligning to TRBD2. This CDR3 is built from 18 residues. Germline CDR1 MGHRA, CDR2 YSYEKL. Trimming cost V 0 bases and J 5 bases; bases outside gene matches: 15. CDR3 coding DNA: TGCGCCAGCAGCCAAGAAAATAGAGTCGGGAGGGCCGATCACGAGCAGTACTTC. It codes for CASSQENRVGRADHEQYF.

The chain couples TRBV11-2 to TRBJ2-1; tentatively, D is TRBD2 (5 bases). The V and J ends lost 5 bases and 6 bases respectively, with 14 bases between them. Germline CDR1 and CDR2: SGHAT and FQNNGV. The CDR3 contains 14 residues. In DNA, the CDR3 is TGTGCCAGCAGCCTTGGAGTTGGGAGCAATGAGCAGTTCTTC. Encoded protein: CASSLGVGSNEQFF.

V usage is TRBV29-1 and J usage is TRBJ2-7, with 10 bases matching TRBD2. CDR3 size: 14 residues. The ends lost 4 bases at V and 6 bases at J; junction bases unmatched: 9. Germline CDR1 SQVTM, CDR2 ANQGSEA. The CDR3 here is CSVGGLAGVSEQYF. In DNA form, the CDR3 reads TGCAGCGTTGGGGGGCTAGCGGGAGTAAGCGAGCAGTACTTC.

This clonotype was seen a handful of times. For the CDR3, the DNA is TGTGCCAGCAGCTACGAAGCGCGGCAGCTGAACACTGAAGCTTTCTTT. This gives the protein CASSYEARQLNTEAFF. V gene TRBV5-8 combines with J gene TRBJ1-1; D not resolved. The V end lost 3 bases, the J end lost 0 bases, and 15 bases lay between the germline ends. From germline, CDR1 is SGHTS and CDR2 YDEGEE. The CDR3 is made up of 16 amino acids.

In regard to this clonotype: A much larger clone lies a single base off, so this may be a read error. V is TRBV5-8 and J is TRBJ1-2; 8 bases align to TRBD1. This CDR3 has 15 amino acids. CDR1 and CDR2 (germline): SGHTS, YDEGEE. Here the CDR3 reads CVSSYRDRPNYGYTF. The CDR3 coding sequence is TGTGTCAGCAGTTACCGGGACAGGCCTAACTATGGCTACACCTTC.

This clonotype has ten or more counts. The J gene is TRBJ2-5, the V gene TRBV7-8; unclear D gene. The length of the CDR3 is 13 residues. Germline V gene lookup returns CDR1 SGHVS and CDR2 FQNEAQ. V was shortened by 5 bases and J by 2 bases, with 9 bases between the two germline ends. Here the CDR3 DNA reads TGTGCCAGCAGCAAACAACCGCAAGAGACCCAGTACTTC. The encoded protein is CASSKQPQETQYF.

This clonotype has at least ten counts. The chain links TRBV11-2 to TRBJ2-2; 7 bases agree with TRBD1. CDR1 and CDR2 (germline): SGHAT, FQNNGV. With 4 bases clipped from V and 4 bases from J, the junction kept 6 bases outside the gene matches. This CDR3 is 15 amino acids long. In DNA form, the CDR3 reads TGTGCCAGCAGCTCACACAGGGGTGGCACCGGGGAGCTGTTTTTT. Amino acids: CASSSHRGGTGELFF.

V usage is TRBV28 and J usage is TRBJ2-3, with 12 positions matching TRBD1. The germline gives CDR1 MDHEN, CDR2 SYDVKM. V was clipped by 5 bases and J by 2 bases; unmatched bases: 5. CDR3 length: 16 residues. CDR3 sequence: CASSQWDRGPTDTQYF. The CDR3 bases are TGTGCCAGCAGTCAATGGGACAGGGGGCCCACAGATACGCAGTATTTT. The complete variable domain, with remaining parts taken from reference TRBV28 and TRBJ2-3, reads DVKVTQSSRYLVKRTGEKVFLECVQDMDHENMFWYRQDPGLGLRLIYFSYDVKMKEKGDIPEGYSVSREKKERFSLILESASTNQTSMYLCASSQWDRGPTDTQYFGPGTRLTVL.

This clonotype was recorded at least ten times. The rearrangement uses TRBV20-1 and TRBJ2-3; no clear D gene. V gave up 4 bases and J gave up 0 bases, with 8 bases separating them. The CDR3 runs to 13 residues. The germline CDR1 and CDR2 sequences are DFQATT and SNEGSKA (reference sequence). In DNA, the CDR3 is TGCAGTGCTATTACCCCTAGCACAGATACGCAGTATTTT. This encodes CSAITPSTDTQYF.

The chain recombines TRBV6-5 with TRBJ1-1; D uncertain. The ends were cut back, 1 base at V and 8 bases at J, with 5 bases in the middle. This CDR3 spans 11 amino acids. Germline-derived CDR1 and CDR2 are MNHEY and SVGAGI. CDR3 in amino acids: CASSYLGEAFF. CDR3 nucleotides: TGTGCCAGCAGTTACTTGGGCGAAGCTTTCTTT.

This clonotype was recorded many times. The chain uses TRBV7-8 and TRBJ1-4; unclear D gene. CDR3 length equals 19 residues. V was clipped by 6 bases and J by 0 bases, with 23 bases between them. Per germline, CDR1 SGHVS and CDR2 FQNEAQ. The CDR3 sequence is CASREGWRVEVATNEKLFF. CDR3 nucleotide sequence: TGTGCCAGCAGGGAGGGTTGGCGGGTTGAAGTGGCAACTAATGAAAAACTGTTTTTT.

This clonotype has just a few counts. The chain is built from TRBV2 and TRBJ1-6, with a possible D match to TRBD1 (5 bases). Looked up from germline, CDR1 is SNHLY and CDR2 is FYNNEI. This CDR3 comprises 15 residues. Trimming took off 6 bases at V and 8 bases at J, with 17 bases between the two ends. CDR3 nucleotides: TGTGCCAGCAGGGGAATCCGGGACGAAGATTCACCCCTCCACTTT. Encoded protein: CASRGIRDEDSPLHF.

This clonotype came up many times. The genes are TRBV28 and TRBJ2-1, with 8 bases lining up with TRBD2. CDR1 and CDR2 from the germline V gene are MDHEN and SYDVKM. J was trimmed by 3 bases and V by 2 bases; bases with no gene match: 3. The CDR3 has 15 residues. CDR3 DNA: TGTGCCAGCAGTTTAGGGACTAGTTTCTACAATGAGCAGTTCTTC. Its translation: CASSLGTSFYNEQFF.

The chain is built from TRBV6-1 and TRBJ1-2; 8 nucleotides line up with TRBD1. V dropped 6 bases and J dropped 7; count of bases not matched to a gene: 7. Per germline, CDR1 MNHNS and CDR2 SASEGT. This CDR3 has 13 amino acids. CDR3 protein: CASRAGGSGGYTF. CDR3 coding DNA: TGTGCCAGCAGGGCAGGGGGCTCCGGTGGCTACACCTTC.